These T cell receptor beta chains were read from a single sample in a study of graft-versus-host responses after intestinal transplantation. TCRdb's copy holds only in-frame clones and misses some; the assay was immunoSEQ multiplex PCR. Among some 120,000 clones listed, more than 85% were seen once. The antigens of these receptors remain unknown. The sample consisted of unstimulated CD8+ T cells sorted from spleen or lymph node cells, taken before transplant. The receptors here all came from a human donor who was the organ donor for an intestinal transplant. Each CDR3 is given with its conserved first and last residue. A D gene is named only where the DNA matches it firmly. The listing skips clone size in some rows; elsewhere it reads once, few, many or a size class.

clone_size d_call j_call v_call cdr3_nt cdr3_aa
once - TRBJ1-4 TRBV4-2 TGTGCCAGCAGCCAGCACATCCGGGACCCCGGGGGCGAAAAACTGTTTTTT CASSQHIRDPGGEKLFF
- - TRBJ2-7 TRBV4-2 TGTGCCAGCAGCCAAGGTACCGATTTCTCCTACGAGCAGTACTTC CASSQGTDFSYEQYF
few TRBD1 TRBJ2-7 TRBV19 TGTGCCAGTAGTATCCGGGACAGGGGTTGGAACGAGCAGTACTTC CASSIRDRGWNEQYF
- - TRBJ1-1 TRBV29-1 TGCAGCGTTGAACCAGGGGCCTCTGAAGCTTTCTTT CSVEPGASEAFF
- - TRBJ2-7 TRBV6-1 TGTGCCAGCAGACCCAGTTCGGCCACCAACGAGCAGTACTTC CASRPSSATNEQYF
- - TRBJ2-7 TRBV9 TGTGCCAGCAGCCCCGAGGACAGCCACAGCTACGAGCAGTACTTC CASSPEDSHSYEQYF
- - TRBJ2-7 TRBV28 TGTGCCAGCAGTTTCGCTGATACCTACGAGCAGTACTTC CASSFADTYEQYF
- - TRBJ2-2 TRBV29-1 TGCAGCGGGCTAAGGGCGAACACCGGGGAGCTGTTTTTT CSGLRANTGELFF
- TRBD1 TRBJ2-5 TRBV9 TGTGCCAGCAGCGCCGCCGGTTCTGGGACAGCACAAGAGACCCAGTACTTC CASSAAGSGTAQETQYF
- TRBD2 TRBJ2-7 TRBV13 TGTGCCAGCAGCTTCCGCGGGGGAACCCCCTACGAGCAGTACTTC CASSFRGGTPYEQYF
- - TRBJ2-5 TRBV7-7 TGTGCCAGCAGCTTAGATATTGTGGATGGGGAGACCCAGTACTTC CASSLDIVDGETQYF
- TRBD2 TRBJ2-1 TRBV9 TGTGCCAGCAGCCTAGGGGCCAGCGGGAGAATGGATGAGCAGTTCTTC CASSLGASGRMDEQFF
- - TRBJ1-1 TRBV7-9 TGTGCCAGCAGCACGATACAGGGTCCCAACACTGAAGCTTTCTTT CASSTIQGPNTEAFF
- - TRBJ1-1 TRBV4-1 TGCGCCAGCAGCCAAGAAGGGCCCTCGGGGGCGGACGCTTTCTTT CASSQEGPSGADAFF
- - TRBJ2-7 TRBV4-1 TGCGCCAGCAGCCAGGAACAGGGTTTCTACGAGCAGTACTTC CASSQEQGFYEQYF
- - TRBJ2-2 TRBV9 TGTGCCAGCAGCTCAGCTGGCGGCGATGGGGGGGAGCTGTTTTTT CASSSAGGDGGELFF
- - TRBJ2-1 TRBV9 TGTGCCAGCAGCGTAGATAACGGAAGCAATGAGCAGTTCTTC CASSVDNGSNEQFF
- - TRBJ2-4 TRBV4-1 TGCGCCAGCAGCCAAGAACAGGGCAGGGTCAAAAACATTCAGTACTTC CASSQEQGRVKNIQYF
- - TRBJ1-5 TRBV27 TGTGCCAGCAGTTTAAGAGGGTCCAATCAGCCCCAGCATTTT CASSLRGSNQPQHF
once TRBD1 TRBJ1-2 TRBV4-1 TGCGCCAGCAGCCAAGATGGTGGGACAGGGGCCTATGGCTACACCTTC CASSQDGGTGAYGYTF
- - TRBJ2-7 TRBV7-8 TGTGCCAGCAGCTTAATGGTGAGCTCCTACGAGCAGTACTTC CASSLMVSSYEQYF
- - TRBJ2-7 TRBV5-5 TGTGCCAGCACAGGGGCCTACGAGCAGTACTTC CASTGAYEQYF
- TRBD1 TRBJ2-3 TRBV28 TGTGCCAGCAGTTTATGGGGACAGACAGATACGCAGTATTTT CASSLWGQTDTQYF
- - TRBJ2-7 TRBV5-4 TGTGCCAGCAGCTTGGAGACAGGAATCTCCTACGAGCAGTACTTC CASSLETGISYEQYF
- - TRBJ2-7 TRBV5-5 TGTGCCAGCAGCTTGTCCCCGGCCGCCTACGAGCAGTACTTC CASSLSPAAYEQYF
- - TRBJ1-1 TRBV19 TGTGCCAGTAGTAGGTACAAGAACACTGAAGCTTTCTTT CASSRYKNTEAFF
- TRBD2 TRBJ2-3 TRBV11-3 TGTGCCAGCAGCCCCAGCGGGAGGCCTACAGATACGCAGTATTTT CASSPSGRPTDTQYF
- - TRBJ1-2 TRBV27 TGTGCCAGCAGTCCCCTGGACTTAGGGTATGGCTACACCTTC CASSPLDLGYGYTF
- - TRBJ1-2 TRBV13 TGTGCCAGCAGCTTATATCAGGGACTAGATGGCTACACCTTC CASSLYQGLDGYTF
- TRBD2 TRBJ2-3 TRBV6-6 TGTGCCAGCAGTTACGGGTCTAGCGGTCCAGATACGCAGTATTTT CASSYGSSGPDTQYF
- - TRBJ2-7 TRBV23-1 TGCGCCAGCAGTCCAACTGAGGAGATAATGGGCCATCCCCAGTACGAGCAGTACTTC CASSPTEEIMGHPQYEQYF
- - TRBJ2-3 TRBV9 TGTGCCAGCAGCGAGACACCTTTCACAGATACGCAGTATTTT CASSETPFTDTQYF
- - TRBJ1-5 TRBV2 TGTGCCAGCAGTGACGGGGGGCTTCGCAATCAGCCCCAGCATTTT CASSDGGLRNQPQHF
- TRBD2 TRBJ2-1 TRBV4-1 TGCGCCAGCAGCCAAGATGTGGGAGGGTTCTCCTACAATGAGCAGTTCTTC CASSQDVGGFSYNEQFF
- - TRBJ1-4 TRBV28 TGTGCCAGCAGCCAAACTGGGACACGACTTAATGAAAAACTGTTTTTT CASSQTGTRLNEKLFF
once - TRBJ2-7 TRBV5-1 TGCGCCAGCAGCTTGTCGGCGGAGGTCTACGAGCAGTACTTC CASSLSAEVYEQYF
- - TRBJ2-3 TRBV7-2 TGTGCCAGCCAAGAGACAGATACGCAGTATTTT CASQETDTQYF
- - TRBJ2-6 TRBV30 TGTGCCTGGAGAGGAGGGAGCTCTGGGGCCAACGTCCTGACTTTC CAWRGGSSGANVLTF
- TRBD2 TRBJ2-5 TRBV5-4 TGTGCCAGCAGCTTTTTTGGGGGAGGGAAGACCCAGTACTTC CASSFFGGGKTQYF
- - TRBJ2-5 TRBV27 TGTGCCAGCAGCCAAAACGGTGGGGACTTACAAGAGACCCAGTACTTC CASSQNGGDLQETQYF